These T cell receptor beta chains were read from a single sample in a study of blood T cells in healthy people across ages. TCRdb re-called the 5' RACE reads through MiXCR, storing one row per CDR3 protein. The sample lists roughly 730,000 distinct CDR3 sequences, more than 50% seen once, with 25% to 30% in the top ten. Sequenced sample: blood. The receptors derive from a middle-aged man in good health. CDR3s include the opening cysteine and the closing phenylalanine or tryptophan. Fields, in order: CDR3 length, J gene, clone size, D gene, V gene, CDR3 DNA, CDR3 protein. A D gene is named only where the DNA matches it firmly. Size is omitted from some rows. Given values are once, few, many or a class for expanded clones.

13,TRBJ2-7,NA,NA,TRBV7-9,TGTGCCAGCAGTGCCGGAGTTGGGTACGAGCAGTACTTC,CASSAGVGYEQYF
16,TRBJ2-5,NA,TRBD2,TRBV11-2,TGTGCCAGCAGCTTGGGACTAGCGACGAATCGGGAGACCCAGTACTTC,CASSLGLATNRETQYF
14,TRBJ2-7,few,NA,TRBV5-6,TGTGCCAGCAGACAGCAAGGGCCCGTGGGCGAGCAGTACTTC,CASRQQGPVGEQYF
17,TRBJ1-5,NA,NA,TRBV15,TGTGCCACCAGCAGAGACAGGGGCTTTGGAGTCGGTCAGCCCCAGCATTTT,CATSRDRGFGVGQPQHF
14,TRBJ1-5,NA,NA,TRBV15,TGTGCCACCAGCAGGCCTATCGGGGATCAGCCCCAGCATTTT,CATSRPIGDQPQHF
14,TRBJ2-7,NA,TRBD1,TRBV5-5,TGTGCCAGCAGCTTTGGCGGGACAGGGGATCCCCAGTACTTC,CASSFGGTGDPQYF
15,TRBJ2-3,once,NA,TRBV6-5,TGTGCCAGCAGCAAGGGAGCAGGTAGCACAGATACGCAGTATTTT,CASSKGAGSTDTQYF
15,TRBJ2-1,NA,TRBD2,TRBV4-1,TGCGCCAGCAGCCAATCGGCGGGAGAGTACAATGAGCAGTTCTTC,CASSQSAGEYNEQFF
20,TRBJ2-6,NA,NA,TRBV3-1,TGTGCCAGCAGCCAAGATTTATGGGGGCGCGCTTACTCTGGGGCCAACGTCCTGACTTTC,CASSQDLWGRAYSGANVLTF
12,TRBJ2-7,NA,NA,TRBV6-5,TGTGCCAGCACTAACCCCAACTACGAGCAGTACTTC,CASTNPNYEQYF
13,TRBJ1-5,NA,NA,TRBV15,TGTGCCACCAGCACTACAGGGATTCAGCCCCAGCATTTT,CATSTTGIQPQHF
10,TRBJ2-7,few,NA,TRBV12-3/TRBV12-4,TGTGCCAGCAGTTTACCCGAGCAGTACTTC,CASSLPEQYF
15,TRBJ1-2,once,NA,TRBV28,TGTGCCAGCAGTTTAGGAGGGGCGCTTAGCTATGGCTACACCTTC,CASSLGGALSYGYTF
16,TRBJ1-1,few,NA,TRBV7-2,TGTGCCAGCAGCCCCCGCGGCCAGGGCGGGAACACTGAAGCTTTCTTT,CASSPRGQGGNTEAFF
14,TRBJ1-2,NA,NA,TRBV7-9,TGTGCCAGCAGCTTACCTCGGACAGAGACTGGCTACACCTTC,CASSLPRTETGYTF
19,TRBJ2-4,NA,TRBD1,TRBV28,TGTGCCACCAACGATCGGGGGACAGGGGGCGCGGGAGCCAAAAACATTCAGTACTTC,CATNDRGTGGAGAKNIQYF
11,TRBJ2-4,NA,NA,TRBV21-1,TGTGCCAGCAGCTTTCGACAGTTTCAGTACTTC,CASSFRQFQYF
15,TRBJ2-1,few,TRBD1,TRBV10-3,TGTGCCATCAAACCAGGGACAGCCCGCTACAATGAGCAGTTCTTC,CAIKPGTARYNEQFF
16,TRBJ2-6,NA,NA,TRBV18,TGTGCCAGCTCTCAACAGGGTTCGGCTGGGGCCAACGTCCTGACTTTC,CASSQQGSAGANVLTF
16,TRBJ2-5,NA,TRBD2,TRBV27,TGTGCCAGCAGAAGACCGGGACTAGCCCCGGGGCGTGAGCAGTACTTC,CASRRPGLAPGREQYF
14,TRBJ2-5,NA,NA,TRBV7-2,TGTGCCAGCAGCTTAGGCGGGCCCCAGATGACCCAGTACTTC,CASSLGGPQMTQYF